The clone carrying this TCR beta chain was seen only a few times. Each PCR contained spiked-in synthetic TCR analog templates. The assay was immunoSEQ multiplex PCR, and TCRdb's table has in-frame clones only and misses some. The sample includes 45,000 to 65,000 clones, around 82% of them seen just once. This sample stems from a study of PD-L1 blockade in urothelial cancer. V lost 4 bases and J lost 1, with 14 bases in between. This CDR3 contains 16 residues. Germline V lookup: CDR1 SGHDN, CDR2 FVKESK. The receptor's source is a man aged 40-49 years with urothelial cancer. Sequenced material: PBMCs, taken around atezolizumab (anti-PD-L1) treatment. The chain recombines TRBV14 with TRBJ1-5; D is possibly TRBD1 (6 bases). CDR3 amino acids: CASSRGGLESNQPQHF. The CDR3 nucleotides read TGTGCCAGCAGCCGCGGGGGGCTCGAAAGCAATCAGCCCCAGCATTTT.